One and the same sample provided the 21 T cell receptor beta chains below, sequenced in a study of blood T cell repertoires in COVID-19. Profiling relied on immunoSEQ multiplex PCR, and the TCRdb table lists in-frame clones only, not all of them. The repertoire includes under 130,000 clones, approximately 90% of them detected once, and around 3.3% sits in the top ten. The sample was peripheral blood. The origin of the receptors is a man over 45 in a cohort sampled during active COVID-19.

The V gene is TRBV4-2, the J gene TRBJ2-2, with 10 nucleotides matching TRBD2. The length of the CDR3 is 16 residues. Germline V gene lookup returns CDR1 LGHNA and CDR2 YNFKEQ. Losses at the gene ends were 8 bases for V and 2 bases for J; bases not matched to a gene: 8. The CDR3 protein is CASSQASGGNTGELFF. The CDR3, as DNA: TGTGCCAGCTCCCAGGCTAGCGGGGGAAACACCGGGGAGCTGTTTTTT.

This chain connects TRBV6-2 or TRBV6-3 to TRBJ2-6; TRBD1 aligns across 9 bases. CDR1 and CDR2 (germline): MNHEY, SVGEGT. The CDR3 has 19 residues. The V segment lost 2 bases and the J segment 1 base; nucleotides outside the gene matches: 9. CDR3 region: CASSYPPGTGLSGANVLTF. DNA of the CDR3: TGTGCCAGCAGTTACCCGCCCGGGACAGGGCTTTCTGGGGCCAACGTCCTGACTTTC.

J is TRBJ2-2 and V is TRBV4-3; 12 nucleotides agree with TRBD1. V shed 0 bases, J shed 5 bases, and the junction held 4 bases outside the gene matches. The CDR3 extends over 17 amino acids. CDR1 and CDR2 from the germline V gene are LGHNA and YSLEER. This CDR3 reads CASSQEPGQGATGELFF. The DNA for the CDR3 is TGCGCCAGCAGCCAAGAACCGGGACAGGGGGCGACCGGGGAGCTGTTTTTT.

J is TRBJ1-5 and V is TRBV5-1; 9 bases match TRBD1. Germline V gene lookup returns CDR1 SGHRS and CDR2 YFSETQ. The CDR3 is 14 residues long. Unmatched junction bases numbered 3, after V lost 3 bases and J lost 5 bases. Written as DNA, the CDR3 is TGCGCCAGCAGCTGGGGACAGGGTGATCAGCCCCAGCATTTT. Its translation is CASSWGQGDQPQHF.

J is TRBJ2-7 and V is TRBV5-5; TRBD1 is a possible D gene (6 bases). The V gene's germline CDR1 is SGHKS and CDR2 YYEKEE (reference sequence). The CDR3 sequence is 13 residues long. Trimming pared 3 bases from V and 3 bases from J, leaving 10 bases between. The CDR3 loop reads CASSSQGGYEQYF. CDR3 sequence (DNA): TGTGCCAGCAGCTCGCAAGGGGGCTACGAGCAGTACTTC. The complete variable domain, with remaining parts taken from reference TRBV5-5 and TRBJ2-7, reads DAGVTQSPTHLIKTRGQQVTLRCSPISGHKSVSWYQQVLGQGPQFIFQYYEKEERGRGNFPDRFSARQFPNYSSELNVNALLLGDSALYLCASSSQGGYEQYFGPGTRLTVT.

The V call is TRBV5-1, the J call TRBJ1-1; TRBD1 matches at 7 bases. The CDR3 runs 12 residues. Germline V gene lookup returns CDR1 SGHRS and CDR2 YFSETQ. Unmatched junction bases numbered 5, after V lost 2 bases and J lost 10 bases. CDR3 nucleotide sequence: TGCGCCAGCAGCTTAGGAGGGGGCCGAGCTTTCTTT. Translated, it gives CASSLGGGRAFF.

This clone was counted a single time. The chain joins TRBV28 to TRBJ1-5, with D perhaps matching TRBD1 (6 bases). This CDR3 comprises 12 residues. Trimming left V 10 bases short and J 7 bases short, with 14 bases between. The germline gives CDR1 MDHEN, CDR2 SYDVKM. DNA for the CDR3: TGTGCCACGAACAGGGAGTTACAGCCCCAGCATTTT. Translated, it gives CATNRELQPQHF. The whole variable domain, remainder taken from reference TRBV28 and TRBJ1-5, is DVKVTQSSRYLVKRTGEKVFLECVQDMDHENMFWYRQDPGLGLRLIYFSYDVKMKEKGDIPEGYSVSREKKERFSLILESASTNQTSMYLCATNRELQPQHFGDGTRLSIL.

This clone came up once. The genes are TRBV24-1 and TRBJ2-5; TRBD2 agrees at 13 bases. The CDR3 is 13 residues long. Trimming took 9 bases from V and 7 from J; bases not matched to a gene: 4. CDR1 and CDR2 (germline): KGHDR, SFDVKD. CDR3 DNA sequence: TGTGCCACCGGACTAGCGGGGGCCCCGACCCAGTACTTC. Its protein is CATGLAGAPTQYF.

The chain joins TRBV28 to TRBJ2-3; 7 bases agree with TRBD2. Germline loops: CDR1 MDHEN, CDR2 SYDVKM. J was trimmed by 4 bases and V by 3 bases; bases with no gene match: 4. The CDR3 is made up of 14 amino acids. CDR3 nucleotide sequence: TGTGCCAGCAGTTTTAGTGGGAGGGCAGATACGCAGTATTTT. Protein product: CASSFSGRADTQYF.

The gene calls are TRBV5-1 and TRBJ2-6; the D gene is possibly TRBD2 (6 bases). Germline CDR1 is SGHRS and CDR2 is YFSETQ. V lost 4 bases, J lost 4 bases, and 15 bases lay in between. CDR3 size: 16 residues. The CDR3 coding sequence is TGCGCCAGCAGCACGGGACTCCTTGGGGGGGCCAACGTCCTGACTTTC. It encodes CASSTGLLGGANVLTF.

This clone was seen a handful of times. This chain uses TRBV5-1 with TRBJ2-2; possible D gene TRBD1, 5 bases. Trimming shortened V by 1 base and J by 4 bases, and 11 bases separated the two germline ends. The CDR3 is 15 residues long. CDR1 and CDR2 from the germline V gene are SGHRS and YFSETQ. The CDR3 sequence is CASSLMTAITGELFF. The CDR3, as DNA: TGCGCCAGCAGCTTGATGACAGCTATCACCGGGGAGCTGTTTTTT.

V is TRBV5-1 and J is TRBJ2-1; 11 bases fit TRBD1. The CDR3 runs to 20 residues. With V trimmed by 4 bases and J by 6 bases, 21 bases remained unmatched. Germline V gene data show CDR1 as SGHRS and CDR2 as YFSETQ. CDR3 amino acids: CASSPVGQGAAGLAFNEQFF. DNA of the CDR3: TGCGCCAGCAGCCCCGTAGGACAGGGGGCGGCGGGACTAGCTTTCAATGAGCAGTTCTTC.

J is TRBJ1-2 and V is TRBV28; 10 bases are shared with TRBD1. Unmatched junction bases numbered 9, after V lost 4 bases and J lost 4 bases. The germline V gene has CDR1 MDHEN and CDR2 SYDVKM. CDR3 length: 16 amino acids. The CDR3 region is CASSYARTGGTYGYTF. The CDR3 DNA reads as TGTGCCAGCAGTTACGCGAGGACAGGGGGGACCTATGGCTACACCTTC.

The chain couples TRBV12-3 or TRBV12-4 to TRBJ2-2; 7 bases fit TRBD2. With 6 bases clipped from V and 5 bases from J, the junction kept 3 bases outside the gene matches. The CDR3 length is 13 residues. The CDR3 bases are TGTGCCAGCAGCGTGGGGGGGACCGGGGAGCTGTTTTTT. As protein: CASSVGGTGELFF.

The chain couples TRBV5-6 to TRBJ1-5; TRBD1 is a possible D gene (6 bases). V gave up 5 bases and J gave up 9 bases, with 21 bases separating them. Germline loops: CDR1 SGHDT, CDR2 YYEEEE. The CDR3 totals 15 residues. This CDR3 is CASSLDRSTQGPQHF. CDR3 sequence (DNA): TGTGCCAGCAGTTTAGACAGGTCCACCCAAGGGCCCCAGCATTTT.

The chain carries TRBV11-3 and TRBJ2-7, with D possibly matching TRBD2 (6 bases). Trimming removed 0 bases at V and 6 bases at J, with 15 bases between. CDR3 size: 15 residues. Germline V gene data show CDR1 as SGHNT and CDR2 as YENEEA. The CDR3 is CASSLEGSTEGEQYV. The CDR3 bases are TGTGCCAGCAGCTTAGAAGGTTCGACGGAGGGCGAGCAGTACGTC.

This sequence joins TRBV6-6 and TRBJ1-2; 7 positions agree with TRBD1. In germline, CDR1 is MNHNY, CDR2 SVGAGI (reference sequence). The CDR3 is made up of 12 amino acids. Losses at the gene ends were 7 bases for V and 5 bases for J; bases not matched to a gene: 4. Here the CDR3 DNA reads TGTGCCAGCAAGGGGACAGATTATGGCTACACCTTC. It is translated as CASKGTDYGYTF.

The J gene is TRBJ1-1, the V gene TRBV2, with D possibly being TRBD1 (6 bases). Germline-derived CDR1 and CDR2 are SNHLY and FYNNEI. The CDR3 consists of 13 residues. V was clipped by 8 bases and J by 5 bases, with 15 bases between them. CDR3 in amino acids: CASSLGAGTEAFF. The CDR3 coding sequence is TGTGCCAGCTCTCTGGGGGCAGGGACTGAAGCTTTCTTT.

This clone was counted between two and nine times. The chain links TRBV3-1 (or the pseudogene TRBV3-2) to TRBJ2-3, with D possibly matching TRBD2 (6 bases). The CDR3 sequence is 16 residues long. V shed 1 base and J shed 6 bases, with 17 bases lying between them. Germline V gene lookup returns CDR1 LGHDT and CDR2 YNNKEL (reference sequence). The CDR3 DNA is TGTGCCAGCAGCCAAGGCCCACCCCAAGGAGGGGATACGCAGTATTTT. As protein: CASSQGPPQGGDTQYF.

This clone was observed once. The DNA of the CDR3 is TGTGCCAGCAGCCCTCGCCGGGACAGCCTCCAAGAGACCCAGTACTTC. It encodes CASSPRRDSLQETQYF. The J gene is TRBJ2-5, the V gene TRBV27; TRBD1 matches 7 bases. CDR3 length: 16 residues. Losses at the gene ends were 6 bases for V and 1 base for J; bases not matched to a gene: 11. Germline CDR1 and CDR2: MNHEY and SMNVEV (reference sequence).

This clone came up once. The chain is built from TRBV5-5 and TRBJ2-2, with D tentatively TRBD2 (5 bases). From germline, CDR1 is SGHKS and CDR2 YYEKEE (reference sequence). This CDR3 region has 16 residues. The V end was cut by 4 bases, the J end by 1 base, with 14 bases between. CDR3 sequence: CASSGEGGRNTGELFF. DNA of the CDR3: TGTGCCAGCAGCGGAGAGGGTGGCAGGAACACCGGGGAGCTGTTTTTT.